These 23 T cell receptor beta chains originate from one sample sequenced in a study of beta chain features in type 1 diabetes. Overall study findings and caveats: TCRB CDR3s were moderately but significantly shorter in Type 1 diabetes patients in all four CD4+ subsets.

Their specific antigens are unknown. Every bit of the isolated RNA underwent reverse transcription, so sequencing read expressed TCRB transcripts. Using immunoSEQ multiplex PCR, the repertoire was profiled, and TCRdb retains in-frame clones only, with some absent. The repertoire holds about 650,000 clones, with about an eighth as singletons. The sample comprised naive CD4+ T cells from blood. These receptors were collected from a man aged 25 to 40 with type 1 diabetes.

The J gene is TRBJ1-4, the V gene TRBV6-5; D not resolved. Germline V gene lookup returns CDR1 MNHEY and CDR2 SVGAGI. V shed 0 bases and J shed 1 base, with 9 bases lying between them. CDR3 length: 16 amino acids. CDR3: CASSYSREGTNEKLFF. As DNA, the CDR3 is TGTGCCAGCAGTTACTCTAGAGAGGGAACTAATGAAAAACTGTTTTTT.

V usage is TRBV11-3 and J usage is TRBJ2-1; D is undetermined. The germline gives CDR1 SGHNT, CDR2 YENEEA. This CDR3 has 11 amino acids. V lost 3 bases to trimming and J lost 6 bases, with 3 bases between them. CDR3 in amino acids: CASSFSNEQFF. The DNA of the CDR3 is TGTGCCAGCAGCTTTTCCAATGAGCAGTTCTTC.

The chain is built from TRBV29-1 and TRBJ2-3; 7 bases are shared with TRBD2. Looked up from germline, CDR1 is SQVTM and CDR2 is ANQGSEA. The ends lost 8 bases at V and 0 bases at J; junction bases unmatched: 8. The CDR3 has 14 residues. The CDR3 DNA is TGCAGCCTCATCGGCGGGAGTAGCACAGATACGCAGTATTTT. Its protein is CSLIGGSSTDTQYF.

The V call is TRBV19, the J call TRBJ1-2; 11 nucleotides align to TRBD1. The trim removed 6 bases at V and 2 bases at J, leaving 11 bases unmatched. The CDR3 is 17 amino acids. CDR1 LNHDA and CDR2 SQIVND come from the germline V gene (reference sequence). The CDR3 is CASSHGQGASGNYGYTF. The DNA for the CDR3 is TGTGCCAGTAGCCACGGACAGGGGGCATCGGGGAACTATGGCTACACCTTC.

Only a few counts were recorded for this clone. Here the CDR3 reads CASSFGDRDTEAFF. For the CDR3, the DNA is TGTGCCAGCAGTTTTGGGGACAGGGACACTGAAGCTTTCTTT. V gene TRBV27 combines with J gene TRBJ1-1; 9 nucleotides match TRBD1. Germline V gene lookup returns CDR1 MNHEY and CDR2 SMNVEV (reference sequence). The CDR3 spans 14 residues. Trimming cost V 3 bases and J 3 bases; bases outside gene matches: 2.

V and J are TRBV4-3 and TRBJ1-2; D gene uncertain. CDR1 LGHNA and CDR2 YSLEER come from the germline V gene. CDR3 size: 16 residues. V was shortened by 0 bases and J by 4 bases, with 15 bases between the two germline ends. The CDR3 loop reads CASSQDRRQVPYGYTF. In DNA, the CDR3 is TGCGCCAGCAGCCAAGATAGAAGGCAGGTCCCCTATGGCTACACCTTC.

The chain combines TRBV7-2 with TRBJ1-5, with D possibly being TRBD1 (6 bases). Germline CDR1 is SGHTA and CDR2 is FQGNSA. The V end lost 3 bases, the J end lost 7 bases, and 16 bases lay between the germline ends. CDR3 length equals 15 residues. DNA for the CDR3: TGTGCCAGCAGCTTGGGACAAGGTGCGTCCCAGCCCCAGCATTTT. This translates into CASSLGQGASQPQHF.

This clone appeared a few times. The genes are TRBV20-1 and TRBJ1-4; D is uncertain. This CDR3 spans 11 amino acids. Germline-derived CDR1 and CDR2 are DFQATT and SNEGSKA (reference sequence). The V end was cut by 6 bases, the J end by 4 bases, with 6 bases between. CDR3 coding DNA: TGCAGTGCCCAGTTTAATGAAAAACTGTTTTTT. Translating it yields CSAQFNEKLFF.

In its sample, this clone was seen a few times. The chain has TRBV29-1 and TRBJ2-1; 14 nucleotides line up with TRBD2. Trimming cost V 1 base and J 0 bases; bases outside gene matches: 5. Germline loops: CDR1 SQVTM, CDR2 ANQGSEA. The CDR3 extends over 18 amino acids. The CDR3 spells CSVEVEGLAGDSYNEQFF. CDR3 DNA sequence: TGCAGCGTTGAAGTAGAGGGACTAGCGGGAGACTCCTACAATGAGCAGTTCTTC.

CDR3 amino acids: CASGNRFYYEQYF. The CDR3 DNA reads TGTGCCAGCGGGAACAGGTTCTACTACGAGCAGTACTTC. The rearrangement links TRBV27 to TRBJ2-7, with D possibly being TRBD1 (5 bases). The germline V gene has CDR1 MNHEY and CDR2 SMNVEV (reference sequence). This CDR3 comprises 13 residues. Trimming left V 8 bases short and J 3 bases short, with 14 bases between.

This clone was seen only a few times. The chain joins TRBV11-2 to TRBJ2-5, with D tentatively TRBD1 (6 bases). The CDR3 spans 18 residues. V lost 5 bases and J 0 bases, leaving 22 bases between the germline ends. In germline, CDR1 is SGHAT, CDR2 FQNNGV. CDR3 nucleotides: TGTGCCAGCAGCACCCGAAGTGGGGACACCCCGTACCAAGAGACCCAGTACTTC. Translating it yields CASSTRSGDTPYQETQYF.

The chain couples TRBV5-1 to TRBJ2-5; the D is unclear. V lost 5 bases, J lost 3 bases, and 8 bases lay in between. The germline V gene has CDR1 SGHRS and CDR2 YFSETQ. The CDR3 consists of 12 residues. In DNA, the CDR3 is TGCGCCAGCAGAAAGCAGAAAGAGACCCAGTACTTC. It is translated as CASRKQKETQYF.

This clone has just a few counts. The identical CDR3 is also encoded by other nucleotide sequences in the sample. The chain recombines TRBV11-3 with TRBJ2-3; D tentatively fits TRBD1 or TRBD2 (5 bases each). V was cut by 1 base and J by 3 bases, with 8 bases left in between. Germline values: CDR1 SGHNT, CDR2 YENEEA. The length of the CDR3 is 14 residues. CDR3 in amino acids: CASSLGGGTDTQYF. CDR3 DNA: TGTGCCAGCAGCTTAGGTGGGGGTACAGATACGCAGTATTTT. The variable domain in full, with the rest retrieved from reference TRBV11-3 and TRBJ2-3, is EAGVVQSPRYKIIEKKQPVAFWCNPISGHNTLYWYLQNLGQGPELLIRYENEEAVDDSQLPKDRFSAERLKGVDSTLKIQPAELGDSAVYLCASSLGGGTDTQYFGPGTRLTVL.

This chain links TRBV2 with TRBJ2-6; D remains unclear. The CDR3 has 13 amino acids. Trimming took off 5 bases at V and 2 bases at J, with 4 bases between the two ends. CDR1 and CDR2 (germline): SNHLY, FYNNEI. The CDR3 sequence: CASSWAGANVLTF. The CDR3 nucleotides are TGTGCCAGCAGTTGGGCTGGGGCCAACGTCCTGACTTTC.

The chain couples TRBV7-2 to TRBJ2-7, with 7 positions matching TRBD1. The CDR3 has 14 amino acids. V was clipped by 4 bases and J by 0 bases; unmatched bases: 3. Per the germline V gene, CDR1 is SGHTA and CDR2 is FQGNSA. The CDR3 DNA follows: TGTGCCAGCAGCTGGAGACAGGGCTCCTACGAGCAGTACTTC. This codes for CASSWRQGSYEQYF.

This clone was seen only a few times. This chain joins TRBV2 and TRBJ1-3; D not resolved. Germline-derived CDR1 and CDR2 are SNHLY and FYNNEI. The CDR3 extends over 13 amino acids. The V gene lost 4 bases and the J gene lost 5 bases, with 9 bases spanning the gap. The CDR3 sequence: CASSGVGRNTIYF. CDR3 coding DNA: TGTGCCAGCAGTGGGGTGGGGAGAAACACCATATATTTT.

Only a few counts were recorded for this clone. The V gene is TRBV7-2, the J gene TRBJ2-7; D may correspond to TRBD1 or TRBD2 (5 bases each). This CDR3 is built from 14 residues. Germline V gene lookup returns CDR1 SGHTA and CDR2 FQGNSA. With 5 bases removed from V and 4 bases from J, the gap between germline ends came to 15 bases. DNA for the CDR3: TGTGCCAGCAGCCTGGGGGACGGATTTTACGAGCAGTACTTC. Translating it yields CASSLGDGFYEQYF.

The chain has TRBV27 and TRBJ1-1; D unclear. V was shortened by 3 bases and J by 1 base, with 12 bases between the two germline ends. Germline V gene data show CDR1 as MNHEY and CDR2 as SMNVEV (reference sequence). The CDR3 is 15 residues long. CDR3 nucleotides: TGTGCCAGCAGTTTCAAGCAGTGGGGGAACACTGAAGCTTTCTTT. This gives the protein CASSFKQWGNTEAFF.

This clone has only a few counts. The rearrangement links TRBV5-1 to TRBJ2-7, with 11 nucleotides matching TRBD2. V was pared by 0 bases and J by 2 bases, with 4 bases of the junction left unmatched. The CDR3 totals 16 residues. The germline CDR1 and CDR2 sequences are SGHRS and YFSETQ. The CDR3 nucleotides read TGCGCCAGCAGCTTGGCCTTGACTAGCGGGGCCTACGAGCAGTACTTC. Translation gives CASSLALTSGAYEQYF.

This chain connects TRBV5-1 to TRBJ1-2; 8 bases are a match to TRBD1. Germline CDR1 is SGHRS and CDR2 is YFSETQ. V dropped 5 bases and J dropped 1; count of bases not matched to a gene: 25. The CDR3 has 21 residues. The CDR3, as DNA: TGCGCCAGCAGTTCCCTTCCGGGACAGGCGTCCTCTCGAGGGAATAACTATGGCTACACCTTC. Translated: CASSSLPGQASSRGNNYGYTF.

This clone showed up just a few times. V is TRBV14 and J is TRBJ2-3; D gene unclear. Germline values: CDR1 SGHDN, CDR2 FVKESK. CDR3 length equals 13 residues. Trimming took off 0 bases at V and 6 bases at J, with 7 bases between the two ends. The CDR3 is CASSQDRVDTQYF. The CDR3 DNA reads as TGTGCCAGCAGCCAAGATAGGGTGGATACGCAGTATTTT.

The chain links TRBV10-3 to TRBJ2-1; D may be TRBD1 (5 bases). V lost 10 bases and J 5 bases, leaving 12 bases between the germline ends. The CDR3 covers 12 residues. The germline gives CDR1 ENHRY, CDR2 SYGVKD. The CDR3 region has the DNA TGTGCCAACCAGGGAAACGACAATGAGCAGTTCTTC. Translating gives CANQGNDNEQFF.

The table lists this clone with a few counts. The chain couples TRBV7-2 to TRBJ1-6; D is ambiguous. The germline V gene encodes CDR1 SGHTA and CDR2 FQGNSA. This CDR3 has 13 amino acids. Trimming took 5 bases from V and 7 from J, leaving 9 bases between them. CDR3 nucleotides: TGTGCCAGCAGCGCCCACGGGAATTCACCCCTCCACTTT. Its translation: CASSAHGNSPLHF. Together with reference TRBV7-2 and TRBJ1-6, the CDR3 gives the full variable domain: GAGVSQSPSNKVTEKGKDVELRCDPISGHTALYWYRQSLGQGLEFLIYFQGNSAPDKSGLPSDRFSAERTGGSVSTLTIQRTQQEDSAVYLCASSAHGNSPLHFGNGTRLTVT.